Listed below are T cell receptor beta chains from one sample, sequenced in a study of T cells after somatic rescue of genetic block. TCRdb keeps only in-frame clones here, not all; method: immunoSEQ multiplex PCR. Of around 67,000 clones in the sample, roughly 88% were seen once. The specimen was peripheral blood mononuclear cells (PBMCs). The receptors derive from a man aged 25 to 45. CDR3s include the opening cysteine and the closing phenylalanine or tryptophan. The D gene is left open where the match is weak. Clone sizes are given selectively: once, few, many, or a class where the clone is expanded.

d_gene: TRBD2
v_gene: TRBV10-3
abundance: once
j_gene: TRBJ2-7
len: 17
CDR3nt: TGTGCCATCAGTGAGGTCGGGATAGGCGGGGGCTCCTACGAGCAGTACTTC
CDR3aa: CAISEVGIGGGSYEQYF

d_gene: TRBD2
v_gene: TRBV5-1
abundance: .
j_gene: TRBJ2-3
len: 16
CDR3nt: TGCGCCAGCAGCTTGGGGACTAGCGGGAGCACAGATACGCAGTATTTT
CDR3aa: CASSLGTSGSTDTQYF

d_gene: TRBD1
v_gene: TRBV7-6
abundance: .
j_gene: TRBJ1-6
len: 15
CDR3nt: TGTGCCAGCAGCCCTCGACAGGGGCAGGGTTCACCCCTCCACTTT
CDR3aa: CASSPRQGQGSPLHF

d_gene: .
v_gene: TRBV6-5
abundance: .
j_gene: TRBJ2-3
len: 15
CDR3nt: TGTGCCAGCAGTTACTCGCAGAGAGCCACAGATACGCAGTATTTT
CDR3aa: CASSYSQRATDTQYF

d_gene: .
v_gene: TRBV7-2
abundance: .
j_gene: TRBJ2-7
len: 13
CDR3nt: TGTGCCAGCAGCTTAGACGTTCGACGCGAGCAGTACTTC
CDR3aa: CASSLDVRREQYF

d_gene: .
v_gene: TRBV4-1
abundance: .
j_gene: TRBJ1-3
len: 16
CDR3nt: TGCGCCAGCAGCCAAGATTGGGGGACCAGACGAAACACCATATATTTT
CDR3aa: CASSQDWGTRRNTIYF

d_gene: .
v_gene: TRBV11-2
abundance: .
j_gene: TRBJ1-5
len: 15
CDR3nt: TGTGCCAGCAGCTTAGACTCTGGGGGCAATCAGCCCCAGCATTTT
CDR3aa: CASSLDSGGNQPQHF

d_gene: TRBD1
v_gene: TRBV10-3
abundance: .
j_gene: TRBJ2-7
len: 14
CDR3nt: TGTGCCATCAGTGAGCCCAGGACAGGTTACGAGCAGTACTTC
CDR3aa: CAISEPRTGYEQYF

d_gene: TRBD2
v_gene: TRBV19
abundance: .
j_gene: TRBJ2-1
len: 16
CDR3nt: TGTGCCAGTAGTATAGTACCGGGACTAGCGACCAATGAGCAGTTCTTC
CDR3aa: CASSIVPGLATNEQFF

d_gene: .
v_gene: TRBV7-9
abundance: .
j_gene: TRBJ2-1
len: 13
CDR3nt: TGTGCCAGCAGCCCGTTAGCGGTGGGGGAGCAGTTCTTC
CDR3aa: CASSPLAVGEQFF

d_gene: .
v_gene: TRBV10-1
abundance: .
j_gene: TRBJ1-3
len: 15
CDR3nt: TGCGCCAGCAGTGACTCCATCTACTCTGGAAACACCATATATTTT
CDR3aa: CASSDSIYSGNTIYF

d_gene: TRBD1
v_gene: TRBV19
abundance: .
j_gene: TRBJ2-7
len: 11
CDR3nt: TGTGCCACCGGGGACAGGTACGAGCAGTACTTC
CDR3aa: CATGDRYEQYF

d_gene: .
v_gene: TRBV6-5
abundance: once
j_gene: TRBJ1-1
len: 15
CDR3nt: TGTGCCAGCAGTTACTCGGCAGGGAAGAACACTGAAGCTTTCTTT
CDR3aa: CASSYSAGKNTEAFF

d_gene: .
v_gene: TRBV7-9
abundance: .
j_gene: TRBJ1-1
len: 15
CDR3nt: TGTGCCAGCAGCCTCCCGTCGGCTCTGAACACTGAAGCTTTCTTT
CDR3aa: CASSLPSALNTEAFF

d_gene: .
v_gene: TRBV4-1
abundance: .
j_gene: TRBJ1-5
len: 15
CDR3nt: TGCGCCAGCAGCCAAGATTTGGGGGGAAATCAGCCCCAGCATTTT
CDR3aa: CASSQDLGGNQPQHF

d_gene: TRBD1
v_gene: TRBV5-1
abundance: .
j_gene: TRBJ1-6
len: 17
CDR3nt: TGCGCCAGCAGGTTTAGGTTTGAGGGACAGGGATATTCACCCCTCCACTTT
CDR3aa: CASRFRFEGQGYSPLHF

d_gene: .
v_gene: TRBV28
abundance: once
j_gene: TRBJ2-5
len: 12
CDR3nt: TGTGCCAGCACCCATCTCGGGGAGACCCAGTACTTC
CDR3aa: CASTHLGETQYF

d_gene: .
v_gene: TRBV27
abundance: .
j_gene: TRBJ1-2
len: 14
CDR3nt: TGTGCCAGCAGTTCACACAGCTTACTCTATGGCTACACCTTC
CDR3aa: CASSSHSLLYGYTF

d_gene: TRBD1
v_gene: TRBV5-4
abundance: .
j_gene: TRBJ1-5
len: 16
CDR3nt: TGTGCCAGCAGCTTGGAGGGGGCCACGAGCAATCAGCCCCAGCATTTT
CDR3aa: CASSLEGATSNQPQHF

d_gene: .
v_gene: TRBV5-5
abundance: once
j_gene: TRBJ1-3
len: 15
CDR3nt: TGTGCCAGCAGCCTAGAAGGGGTTCGGCCAAACACCATATATTTT
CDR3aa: CASSLEGVRPNTIYF

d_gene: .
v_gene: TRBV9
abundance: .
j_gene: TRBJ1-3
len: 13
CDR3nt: TGTGCCAGCAGCGAAGACGGTGCAAACACCATATATTTT
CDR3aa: CASSEDGANTIYF

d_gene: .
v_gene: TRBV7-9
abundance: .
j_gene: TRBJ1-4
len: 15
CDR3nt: TGTGCCAGCAGCTTAGCGCGGGAACTAAATGAAAAACTGTTTTTT
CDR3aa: CASSLARELNEKLFF

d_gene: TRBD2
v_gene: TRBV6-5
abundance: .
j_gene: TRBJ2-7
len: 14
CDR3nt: TGTGCCAGCAGTTACGGGACTAGCACCTACGAGCAGTACTTC
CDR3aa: CASSYGTSTYEQYF

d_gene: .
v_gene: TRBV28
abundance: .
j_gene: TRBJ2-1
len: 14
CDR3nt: TGTGCCAGCAGTTTATTTTTGGCGGTGAATGAGCAGTTCTTC
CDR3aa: CASSLFLAVNEQFF

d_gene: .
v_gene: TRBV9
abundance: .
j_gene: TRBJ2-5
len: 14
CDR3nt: TGTGCCAGCAGCGCAGACGGTTTTTGGGAGACCCAGTACTTC
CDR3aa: CASSADGFWETQYF

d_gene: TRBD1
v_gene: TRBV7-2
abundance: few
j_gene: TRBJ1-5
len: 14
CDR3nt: TGTGCCAGCACCCGGACAGGGGGAAATCAGCCCCAGCATTTT
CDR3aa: CASTRTGGNQPQHF

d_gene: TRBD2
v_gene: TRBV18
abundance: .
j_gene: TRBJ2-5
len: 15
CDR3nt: TGTGCCAGCGGGCCCACTAGCGGATTGCAAGAGACCCAGTACTTC
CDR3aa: CASGPTSGLQETQYF

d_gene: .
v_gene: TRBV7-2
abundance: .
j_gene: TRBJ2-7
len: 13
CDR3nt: TGTGCCAGCAGCGGCCGAGGGGGTCACGAGCAGTACTTC
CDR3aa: CASSGRGGHEQYF

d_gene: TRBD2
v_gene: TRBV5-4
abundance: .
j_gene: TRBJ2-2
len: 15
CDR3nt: TGTGCCAGCAGCCCGCTCGGGACTAGCGCCGGGGAGCTGTTTTTT
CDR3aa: CASSPLGTSAGELFF

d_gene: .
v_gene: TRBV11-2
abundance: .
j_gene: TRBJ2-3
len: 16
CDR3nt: TGTGCCAGCAGCTTAGGGGCCCTGGCTAGCACAGATACGCAGTATTTT
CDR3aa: CASSLGALASTDTQYF

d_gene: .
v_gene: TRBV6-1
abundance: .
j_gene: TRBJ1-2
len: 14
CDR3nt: TGTGCCAGCAGAACCGGGCCCCCAAACGGGGGCTACACCTTC
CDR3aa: CASRTGPPNGGYTF

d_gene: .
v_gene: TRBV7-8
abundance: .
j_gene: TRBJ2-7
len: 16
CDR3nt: TGTGCCAGCAGCTTAGCCCCAGGCAGGGCCCCCTACGAGCAGTACTTC
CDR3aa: CASSLAPGRAPYEQYF

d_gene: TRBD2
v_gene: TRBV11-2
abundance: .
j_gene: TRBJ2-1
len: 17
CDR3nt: TGTGCCAGCAGCTCGCTCCGGACTAGTGGGGGTCGCGGGGAGCAGTTCTTC
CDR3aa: CASSSLRTSGGRGEQFF

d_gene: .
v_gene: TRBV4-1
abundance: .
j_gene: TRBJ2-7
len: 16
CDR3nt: TGCGCCAGCAGCCACATCCTCGCCGAGCGTAGGTACGAGCAGTACTTC
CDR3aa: CASSHILAERRYEQYF

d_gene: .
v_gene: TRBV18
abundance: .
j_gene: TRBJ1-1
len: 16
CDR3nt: TGTGCCAGCTCACCCCCCCACGCTAACAAGAACACTGAAGCTTTCTTT
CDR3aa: CASSPPHANKNTEAFF

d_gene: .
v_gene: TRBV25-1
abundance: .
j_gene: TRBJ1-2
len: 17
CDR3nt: TGTGCCAGCAGTGAGGCGTGGAGGCCGAGACAGCTTTATGGCTACACCTTC
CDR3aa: CASSEAWRPRQLYGYTF

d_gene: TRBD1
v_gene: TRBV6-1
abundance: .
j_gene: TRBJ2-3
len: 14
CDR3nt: TGTGCCAGCCAAACAGGGGCATTCACAGATACGCAGTATTTT
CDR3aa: CASQTGAFTDTQYF